These 27 T cell receptor beta chains came from one sample sequenced in a study of blood T cell repertoires in COVID-19. Generated by immunoSEQ multiplex PCR, the TCRdb table keeps only in-frame clones and is missing some. The sample yields roughly 460,000 clones, around 90% seen once. Sequenced input: peripheral blood. The receptors come from a man aged 18-30 years with COVID-19, enrolled during active disease.

The genes are TRBV7-9 and TRBJ2-6; weak D call: TRBD1 (7 bases). The CDR3 covers 15 residues. Germline values: CDR1 SEHNR, CDR2 FQNEAQ (reference sequence). V was shortened by 0 bases and J by 12 bases, with 15 bases between the two germline ends. The CDR3 DNA reads TGTGCCAGCAGCTTAGCTCGGGGGACAGTAGGCGTCCTGACTTTC. Translation gives CASSLARGTVGVLTF.

This chain joins TRBV19 and TRBJ2-2; D call uncertain. The germline gives CDR1 LNHDA, CDR2 SQIVND (reference sequence). This CDR3 has 13 residues. Trimming took 5 bases from V and 2 from J, leaving 6 bases between them. CDR3 in amino acids: CASSGPNTGELFF. Written as DNA, the CDR3 is TGTGCCAGTAGTGGGCCCAACACCGGGGAGCTGTTTTTT. The variable domain in full, completed from reference TRBV19 and TRBJ2-2, reads DGGITQSPKYLFRKEGQNVTLSCEQNLNHDAMYWYRQDPGQGLRLIYYSQIVNDFQKGDIAEGYSVSREKKESFPLTVTSAQKNPTAFYLCASSGPNTGELFFGEGSRLTVL.

This clone has just a few counts. The gene calls are TRBV10-1 and TRBJ2-2, with 9 positions matching TRBD1. CDR3 length: 14 residues. The trim removed 6 bases at V and 6 bases at J, leaving 5 bases unmatched. Per the germline V gene, CDR1 is WNHNN and CDR2 is SYGVQD (reference sequence). The CDR3 DNA sequence: TGCGCCAGCAGCGCGGGACAGGGCTCCGGGGAGCTGTTTTTT. Translation: CASSAGQGSGELFF.

The genes are TRBV3-1 (or the pseudogene TRBV3-2) and TRBJ1-3; D perhaps matches TRBD1 (5 bases). The CDR3 is 18 amino acids. V lost 4 bases to trimming and J lost 1 base, with 20 bases between them. Germline CDR1 reads LGHDT; CDR2 reads YNNKEL (reference sequence). In DNA, the CDR3 is TGTGCCAGCAGCCCGTCCCGGGGACTGATGATTTCTGGAAACACCATATATTTT. This encodes CASSPSRGLMISGNTIYF.

The gene calls are TRBV11-1 and TRBJ2-7; a possible D gene is TRBD2 (6 bases). The CDR3 sequence is 15 residues long. V lost 2 bases and J 6 bases, leaving 17 bases between the germline ends. Germline CDR1 and CDR2: SGHAT and FQDESV (reference sequence). The CDR3 loop is CASSLRLEGIVEQYF. The CDR3 nucleotides are TGTGCCAGCAGCTTAAGACTAGAGGGGATTGTCGAGCAGTACTTC.

The rearrangement joins TRBV15 to TRBJ2-7, with 9 bases identical to TRBD2. This CDR3 is 16 amino acids long. CDR1 and CDR2 from the germline V gene are LNHNV and YYDKDF (reference sequence). With 2 bases clipped from V and 4 bases from J, the junction kept 9 bases outside the gene matches. The CDR3 is CATSRRTTSGVYEQYF. The DNA for the CDR3 is TGTGCCACCAGCAGAAGAACGACTAGCGGTGTGTACGAGCAGTACTTC.

This rearrangement joins TRBV6-5 to TRBJ2-4; 8 bases line up with TRBD1. V was pared by 4 bases and J by 9 bases, with 5 bases of the junction left unmatched. The CDR3 spans 13 residues. Germline V lookup: CDR1 MNHEY, CDR2 SVGAGI. CDR3 amino acids: CASSLTGDGIQYF. The CDR3 DNA reads TGTGCCAGCAGTTTGACAGGGGATGGCATTCAGTACTTC.

The J gene is TRBJ2-3, the V gene TRBV29-1; TRBD2 matches 10 bases. The CDR3 extends over 16 amino acids. CDR1 and CDR2 (germline): SQVTM, ANQGSEA. J gave up 4 bases and V 1 base, and 8 bases lay outside the gene matches. In DNA, the CDR3 is TGCAGCGTTGAAGGACTAGCGGGCCGGGGGCCAGATACGCAGTATTTT. Amino acid sequence: CSVEGLAGRGPDTQYF.

This chain joins TRBV19 and TRBJ1-6; 8 bases are a match to TRBD1. The trim removed 3 bases at V and 7 bases at J, leaving 11 bases unmatched. CDR3 length: 17 amino acids. The germline gives CDR1 LNHDA, CDR2 SQIVND (reference sequence). Written as DNA, the CDR3 is TGTGCCAGTAGTATCCGACAGGGGCCCACCCTGAATTCACCCCTCCACTTT. This translates into CASSIRQGPTLNSPLHF.

This sequence joins TRBV7-9 and TRBJ2-5, with 7 bases fitting TRBD2. V lost 5 bases to trimming and J lost 5 bases; unmatched junction nucleotides: 5. CDR1 is SEHNR, CDR2 FQNEAQ, per germline (reference sequence). The CDR3 loop spans 13 amino acids. The CDR3 DNA reads as TGTGCCAGCAGCACGACTAGCATGGAGACCCAGTACTTC. Translated, it gives CASSTTSMETQYF.

The chain couples TRBV6-5 to TRBJ1-1, with a tentative D call TRBD1 (5 bases). Germline CDR1 and CDR2: MNHEY and SVGAGI. The ends were cut back, 6 bases at V and 4 bases at J, with 12 bases in the middle. CDR3 length: 13 amino acids. The CDR3 is CASSVRQSTEAFF. The CDR3, as DNA: TGTGCCAGCAGCGTCCGACAGAGCACTGAAGCTTTCTTT.

This clone showed up just once. The same CDR3 arises from other DNA sequences in this sample as well. V and J are TRBV5-1 and TRBJ2-7, with 7 bases matching TRBD1. From germline, CDR1 is SGHRS and CDR2 YFSETQ. The trim removed 1 base at V and 6 bases at J, leaving 1 base unmatched. CDR3 length equals 12 residues. The CDR3 coding sequence is TGCGCCAGCAGCTTGACAGGGGTCGAGCAGTACTTC. This translates into CASSLTGVEQYF.

The chain combines TRBV19 with TRBJ2-7; D is unresolved. Germline lookup yields CDR1 LNHDA and CDR2 SQIVND (reference sequence). This CDR3 has 12 amino acids. Trimming removed 7 bases from V and 5 bases from J, with 12 bases in between. The CDR3 DNA sequence: TGTGCCAGTAACGATAGAAGTCACGAGCAGTACTTC. Residues: CASNDRSHEQYF. Variable domain in full (rest from reference TRBV19 and TRBJ2-7): DGGITQSPKYLFRKEGQNVTLSCEQNLNHDAMYWYRQDPGQGLRLIYYSQIVNDFQKGDIAEGYSVSREKKESFPLTVTSAQKNPTAFYLCASNDRSHEQYFGPGTRLTVT.

The chain recombines TRBV4-1 with TRBJ2-1; TRBD2 aligns across 7 bases. Germline loops: CDR1 MGHRA, CDR2 YSYEKL. The V segment lost 2 bases and the J segment 7 bases; nucleotides outside the gene matches: 2. The CDR3 spans 13 residues. CDR3 region: CASSQFSGNEQFF. CDR3 sequence (DNA): TGCGCCAGCAGCCAATTTAGCGGGAATGAGCAGTTCTTC.

This chain connects TRBV5-4 to TRBJ1-2; TRBD1 aligns across 7 bases. V lost 4 bases to trimming and J lost 4 bases; unmatched junction nucleotides: 10. The CDR3 contains 15 residues. Germline V CDR1 and CDR2: SGHNT, YYREEE (reference sequence). CDR3 sequence (DNA): TGTGCCAGCAGCCTCCAGGGGACAGCTACCTATGGCTACACCTTC. This codes for CASSLQGTATYGYTF. The variable domain in full, completed from reference TRBV5-4 and TRBJ1-2, reads ETGVTQSPTHLIKTRGQQVTLRCSSQSGHNTVSWYQQALGQGPQFIFQYYREEENGRGNFPPRFSGLQFPNYSSELNVNALELDDSALYLCASSLQGTATYGYTFGSGTRLTVV.

This chain joins TRBV6-5 and TRBJ2-2; D gene unclear. CDR1 and CDR2 (germline): MNHEY, SVGAGI. The CDR3 is made up of 15 amino acids. The ends were cut back, 6 bases at V and 0 bases at J, with 11 bases in the middle. The CDR3 reads CASRKSYTNTGELFF. The CDR3 bases are TGTGCCAGCAGAAAATCGTACACGAACACCGGGGAGCTGTTTTTT.

The chain employs TRBV10-3 and TRBJ2-1, with D possibly TRBD2 on 5 matching bases. Germline V gives CDR1 ENHRY, CDR2 SYGVKD. Trimming stripped 0 bases from V and 0 bases from J, with 6 bases between. The CDR3 has 15 amino acids. This CDR3 reads CAISESGSSYNEQFF. The CDR3 DNA is TGTGCCATCAGTGAGTCGGGGAGCTCCTACAATGAGCAGTTCTTC.

This clone was found once. The rearrangement uses TRBV15 and TRBJ2-1, with D unclear. In germline, CDR1 is LNHNV, CDR2 YYDKDF (reference sequence). V shed 0 bases and J shed 0 bases, with 15 bases lying between them. The CDR3 loop spans 18 amino acids. CDR3 amino acids: CATSRDTLTVPSYNEQFF. The CDR3 bases are TGTGCCACCAGCAGAGATACGTTGACTGTCCCCTCCTACAATGAGCAGTTCTTC.

The chain couples TRBV12-5 to TRBJ2-7; 7 nucleotides agree with TRBD1. Trimming took 0 bases from V and 7 from J; bases not matched to a gene: 9. The germline V gene has CDR1 LGHNT and CDR2 FRNRAP. The CDR3 is made up of 15 amino acids. DNA for the CDR3: TGTGCTAGTGGTTTGGTCGCAGGGGGTATGGGGGAGCAGTACTTC. Translating it yields CASGLVAGGMGEQYF.

The chain recombines TRBV5-1 with TRBJ2-1, with 7 bases aligning to TRBD1. The germline V gene encodes CDR1 SGHRS and CDR2 YFSETQ. V dropped 4 bases and J dropped 5; count of bases not matched to a gene: 12. The CDR3 has 16 amino acids. The CDR3 protein is CASSPGPGTADNEQFF. CDR3 in DNA: TGCGCCAGCAGCCCAGGGCCCGGGACAGCAGACAATGAGCAGTTCTTC.

This clone was observed a handful of times. The CDR3, as DNA: TGTGCCAGCAGCCGGACAGTTTGGAACACCATATATTTT. As protein: CASSRTVWNTIYF. The chain employs TRBV6-5 and TRBJ1-3, with D maybe TRBD1 (6 bases). Germline CDR1 is MNHEY and CDR2 is SVGAGI. V lost 6 bases and J 7 bases, leaving 13 bases between the germline ends. The CDR3 has 13 residues.

The V and J genes are TRBV5-1 and TRBJ2-6, with 8 bases aligning to TRBD1. Per the germline V gene, CDR1 is SGHRS and CDR2 is YFSETQ. V lost 0 bases and J lost 0; bases outside the gene matches: 2. The length of the CDR3 is 17 residues. CDR3 loop: CASSLGQGPSGANVLTF. The CDR3 region has the DNA TGCGCCAGCAGCTTGGGACAGGGGCCCTCTGGGGCCAACGTCCTGACTTTC.

The chain is built from TRBV18 and TRBJ2-5; possible D gene TRBD1, 5 bases. The CDR3 length is 15 residues. V lost 0 bases, J lost 1 base, and 9 bases lay in between. Germline V lookup: CDR1 KGHSH, CDR2 LQKENI. CDR3 residues: CASSPPGRGQETQYF. In DNA, the CDR3 is TGTGCCAGCTCACCACCAGGAAGGGGCCAAGAGACCCAGTACTTC.

The chain joins TRBV30 to TRBJ2-5; TRBD1 is a possible D gene (7 bases). The V end was cut by 5 bases, the J end by 4 bases, with 14 bases between. From germline, CDR1 is GTSNPN and CDR2 SVGIG (reference sequence). The CDR3 is 13 amino acids. CDR3 in DNA: TGTGCCTGGGAGACAGGGCGGGGAGAGACCCAGTACTTC. The encoded protein is CAWETGRGETQYF.

V is TRBV7-3 and J is TRBJ2-1; TRBD2 matches 8 bases. This CDR3 contains 15 residues. J was trimmed by 8 bases and V by 4 bases; bases with no gene match: 10. Germline CDR1 reads SGHTA; CDR2 reads FQGTGA. The CDR3 is CASSYRAGDTDEQFF. The CDR3 DNA reads TGTGCCAGCAGCTACAGAGCGGGAGATACTGATGAGCAGTTCTTC.

The chain is built from TRBV5-5 and TRBJ2-1; 10 bases match TRBD2. The ends lost 2 bases at V and 8 bases at J; junction bases unmatched: 7. The CDR3 contains 15 residues. From germline, CDR1 is SGHKS and CDR2 YYEKEE (reference sequence). The CDR3 coding sequence is TGTGCCAGCAGCTTTTCTAGCGGGAGACTGTATGAGCAGTTCTTC. As protein: CASSFSSGRLYEQFF. Together with reference TRBV5-5 and TRBJ2-1, the CDR3 gives the full variable domain: DAGVTQSPTHLIKTRGQQVTLRCSPISGHKSVSWYQQVLGQGPQFIFQYYEKEERGRGNFPDRFSARQFPNYSSELNVNALLLGDSALYLCASSFSSGRLYEQFFGPGTRLTVL.

The V gene is TRBV11-2, the J gene TRBJ2-1; 11 bases fit TRBD2. The CDR3 has 15 residues. Germline CDR1 is SGHAT and CDR2 is FQNNGV. Trimming cost V 7 bases and J 6 bases; bases outside gene matches: 8. CDR3 coding DNA: TGTGCCAGCATAACTAGCGGGAGTAGGGTCAATGAGCAGTTCTTC. Translated: CASITSGSRVNEQFF.